Below are 29 T cell receptor beta chains sequenced from a single sample in a study of cytotoxic CD8 clonotypes in ibrutinib-treated CLL. Repertoires were generated with immunoSEQ multiplex PCR, while TCRdb's copy carries only in-frame clones and drops some. Among roughly 15,000 clones listed, approximately 52% were seen once. The sample was PBMCs, taken at a 24-month disease-progression time point, from a patient treated with ibrutinib. The receptors here all came from a human donor with chronic lymphocytic leukemia.

The gene calls are TRBV5-1 and TRBJ2-5; TRBD2 aligns across 9 bases. With 1 base clipped from V and 4 bases from J, the junction kept 14 bases outside the gene matches. The CDR3 has 18 residues. CDR1 SGHRS and CDR2 YFSETQ come from the germline V gene. The CDR3 protein is CASSLFSGRGGLGETQYF. The CDR3 bases are TGCGCCAGCAGCTTGTTTTCCGGGCGGGGGGGCCTCGGAGAGACCCAGTACTTC.

The CDR3 coding sequence is TGTGCCAGCAGTTCCTACTTTCCTGACAGGCCGAGCTCCTACGAGCAGTACTTC. As protein: CASSSYFPDRPSSYEQYF. This rearrangement joins TRBV27 to TRBJ2-7; possible D gene TRBD1, 6 bases. CDR1 MNHEY and CDR2 SMNVEV come from the germline V gene (reference sequence). The germline V and J ends were trimmed by 4 bases and 0 bases, with 22 bases remaining between them. There are 18 residues in the CDR3.

The chain employs TRBV7-6 and TRBJ2-3; the match to TRBD1 covers 7 bases. Germline V CDR1 and CDR2: SGHVS, FNYEAQ. V shed 2 bases and J 4 bases; nucleotides not matched to a gene: 6. The CDR3 runs 15 residues. The CDR3: CASSLLQGPADTQYF. The CDR3 bases are TGTGCCAGCAGCTTACTACAGGGGCCAGCAGATACGCAGTATTTT. Looking up the rest from reference TRBV7-6 and TRBJ2-3 gives the full variable domain: GAGVSQSPRYKVTKRGQDVALRCDPISGHVSLYWYRQALGQGPEFLTYFNYEAQQDKSGLPNDRFSAERPEGSISTLTIQRTEQRDSAMYRCASSLLQGPADTQYFGPGTRLTVL.

On this clone: Within the sample, other DNA sequences also encode this same CDR3. V and J are TRBV29-1 and TRBJ2-5; D may correspond to TRBD1 or TRBD2 (5 bases each). The germline V gene has CDR1 SQVTM and CDR2 ANQGSEA. Trimming stripped 6 bases from V and 6 bases from J, with 20 bases between. The CDR3 extends over 14 amino acids. CDR3 sequence reads: CSVGLSGARKTQYF. CDR3 nucleotide sequence: TGCAGCGTGGGGCTAAGCGGTGCTCGGAAGACCCAGTACTTC.

The chain combines TRBV7-6 with TRBJ2-5; D not certain. The CDR3 is 14 amino acids. Germline V gene data show CDR1 as SGHVS and CDR2 as FNYEAQ. Trimming cost V 1 base and J 6 bases, with 12 bases left between them. The CDR3 is CASSLGESLQTQYF. DNA for the CDR3: TGTGCCAGCAGCTTAGGTGAAAGTCTCCAGACCCAGTACTTC.

V usage is TRBV5-6 and J usage is TRBJ1-6; no reliable D call. V lost 1 base to trimming and J lost 8 bases, with 13 bases between them. The CDR3 is 15 amino acids. Germline CDR1 and CDR2: SGHDT and YYEEEE. CDR3 protein: CASSLRPGRDSPLHF. CDR3 nucleotide sequence: TGTGCCAGCAGCTTGAGGCCGGGGAGGGATTCACCCCTCCACTTT.

This chain connects TRBV4-1 to TRBJ1-1, with D possibly matching TRBD1 (5 bases). The CDR3 is made up of 15 amino acids. Per the germline V gene, CDR1 is MGHRA and CDR2 is YSYEKL. V lost 4 bases and J lost 4, with 16 bases in between. For the CDR3, the DNA is TGCGCCAGCAGCCCGAATGGGGCCGGGTTCACTGAAGCTTTCTTT. Translation: CASSPNGAGFTEAFF.

The rearrangement joins TRBV4-2 to TRBJ1-1; D might be TRBD1 (5 bases). Looked up from germline, CDR1 is LGHNA and CDR2 is YNFKEQ. This CDR3 region has 14 residues. Deletions cut 3 bases from V and 1 base from J, with 9 bases between. CDR3 sequence: CASSQWGGNTEAFF. CDR3 nucleotide sequence: TGTGCCAGCAGCCAGTGGGGCGGGAACACTGAAGCTTTCTTT.

In its sample, this clone ranks as medium-sized. The V gene is TRBV18, the J gene TRBJ2-5; no definite D call. Germline-derived CDR1 and CDR2 are KGHSH and LQKENI. V was cut by 0 bases and J by 5 bases, with 16 bases left in between. There are 16 residues in the CDR3. CDR3 DNA sequence: TGTGCCAGCTCACCACCGAAGCCTCTTCCGGCGGAGACCCAGTACTTC. It translates to CASSPPKPLPAETQYF.

V and J are TRBV19 and TRBJ1-1; D gene ambiguous. Trimming removed 8 bases from V and 1 base from J, with 8 bases in between. This CDR3 region has 12 residues. Germline CDR1 LNHDA, CDR2 SQIVND (reference sequence). The CDR3 reads CASGYRNTEAFF. The CDR3 DNA reads as TGTGCCAGTGGATACAGGAACACTGAAGCTTTCTTT.

V is TRBV19 and J is TRBJ1-1; the match to TRBD1 covers 7 bases. The CDR3 totals 17 residues. The germline CDR1 and CDR2 sequences are LNHDA and SQIVND (reference sequence). Losses at the gene ends were 5 bases for V and 1 base for J; bases not matched to a gene: 13. This CDR3 is CASSPFGQGVGNTEAFF. In DNA form, the CDR3 reads TGTGCCAGTAGTCCCTTTGGGCAGGGGGTCGGGAACACTGAAGCTTTCTTT.

Here the CDR3 DNA reads TGTGCCAGCAGCAACGGGTATAAAAACATTCAGTACTTC. This sequence encodes CASSNGYKNIQYF. This chain connects TRBV5-6 to TRBJ2-4, with D uncertain. Trimming removed 4 bases from V and 4 bases from J, with 9 bases in between. Germline V gives CDR1 SGHDT, CDR2 YYEEEE. The CDR3 runs 13 residues.

This clone was counted ten times or more. In DNA form, the CDR3 reads TGTGCCAGCAGCCCGGGACGTTTCGGAAGTTTGGAGCTGTTTTTT. Translating gives CASSPGRFGSLELFF. The J gene is TRBJ2-2, the V gene TRBV7-9, with D tentatively TRBD1 or TRBD2 (5 bases each). The CDR3 totals 15 residues. Deletions cut 5 bases from V and 10 bases from J, with 20 bases between. CDR1 is SEHNR, CDR2 FQNEAQ, per germline (reference sequence). Full variable domain (rest looked up from reference TRBV7-9 and TRBJ2-2): DTGVSQNPRHKITKRGQNVTFRCDPISEHNRLYWYRQTLGQGPEFLTYFQNEAQLEKSRLLSDRFSAERPKGSFSTLEIQRTEQGDSAMYLCASSPGRFGSLELFFGEGSRLTVL.

By share, this clone ranks as medium-sized. V is TRBV27 and J is TRBJ1-5; possibly TRBD1 for D (5 bases). V was pared by 6 bases and J by 0 bases, with 18 bases between. Germline V gene data show CDR1 as MNHEY and CDR2 as SMNVEV (reference sequence). There are 17 residues in the CDR3. CDR3 sequence reads: CASRNGATPLSNQPQHF. CDR3 nucleotides: TGTGCCAGCAGAAACGGGGCTACACCTCTTAGCAATCAGCCCCAGCATTTT.

The chain uses TRBV19 and TRBJ2-7, with a possible D match to TRBD1 (6 bases). V gave up 6 bases and J gave up 2 bases, with 17 bases separating them. CDR1 and CDR2 (germline): LNHDA, SQIVND (reference sequence). The CDR3 extends over 15 amino acids. The CDR3 protein is CASSLDRTSTYEQYF. The CDR3 region has the DNA TGTGCCAGTAGCCTGGACAGAACCTCAACCTACGAGCAGTACTTC.

This clone was detected a few times. The rearrangement joins TRBV2 to TRBJ1-6, with 9 bases matching TRBD1. The CDR3 covers 14 residues. Trimming cost V 7 bases and J 8 bases; bases outside gene matches: 6. Germline V gene data show CDR1 as SNHLY and CDR2 as FYNNEI. The CDR3 DNA follows: TGTGCCAGCACCCCGGGACAGGGTTATTCACCCCTCCACTTT. Translating gives CASTPGQGYSPLHF.

This clone has just a few counts. The chain recombines TRBV18 with TRBJ1-2, with a tentative D call TRBD1 (6 bases). Germline V CDR1 and CDR2: KGHSH, LQKENI. This CDR3 contains 13 residues. Trimming shortened V by 2 bases and J by 7 bases, and 11 bases separated the two germline ends. CDR3 DNA: TGTGCCAGCTCACCAGACAGGTTTAGTGGCTACACCTTC. Translating it yields CASSPDRFSGYTF.

This clone was observed a few times. The chain joins TRBV19 to TRBJ2-7; 8 bases agree with TRBD1. The CDR3 runs 12 residues. Per germline, CDR1 LNHDA and CDR2 SQIVND (reference sequence). V shed 6 bases and J 3 bases; nucleotides not matched to a gene: 1. CDR3 nucleotide sequence: TGTGCCAGTAGACAGGGGGGCTACGAGCAGTACTTC. Its translation: CASRQGGYEQYF.

V is TRBV5-6 and J is TRBJ2-3, with 7 bases that match TRBD1. Germline V CDR1 and CDR2: SGHDT, YYEEEE. J lost 1 base, V lost 6 bases, and 8 bases had no gene match. The CDR3 runs to 15 residues. CDR3 in amino acids: CASNTGAVRTDTQYF. DNA for the CDR3: TGTGCCAGCAACACAGGGGCTGTTCGCACAGATACGCAGTATTTT.

The chain carries TRBV29-1 and TRBJ2-7, with D perhaps TRBD1 (6 bases). The V gene's germline CDR1 is SQVTM and CDR2 ANQGSEA. This CDR3 spans 13 amino acids. The V and J ends lost 5 bases and 3 bases respectively, with 14 bases between them. For the CDR3, the DNA is TGCAGCGTTCGACCCACGGACAGCTACGAGCAGTACTTC. Translated, it gives CSVRPTDSYEQYF.

The chain couples TRBV29-1 to TRBJ1-2, with a weak D call TRBD1 (5 bases). Germline CDR1 and CDR2: SQVTM and ANQGSEA. The CDR3 length is 12 residues. V lost 6 bases to trimming and J lost 6 bases, with 14 bases between them. The CDR3 region is CSVPAGANGYTF. CDR3 bases: TGCAGCGTCCCCGCCGGGGCCAATGGCTACACCTTC.

This sequence joins TRBV13 and TRBJ2-1, with D unclear. The germline V and J ends were trimmed by 4 bases and 3 bases, with 22 bases remaining between them. This CDR3 has 18 residues. CDR1 is PRHDT and CDR2 is FYEKMQ in the germline V gene (reference sequence). This CDR3 is CASSSPDAALPIYNEQFF. In DNA form, the CDR3 reads TGTGCCAGCAGCTCACCCGACGCCGCCTTACCGATCTACAATGAGCAGTTCTTC. Filled out from reference TRBV13 and TRBJ2-1, the complete variable domain reads AAGVIQSPRHLIKEKRETATLKCYPIPRHDTVYWYQQGPGQDPQFLISFYEKMQSDKGSIPDRFSAQQFSDYHSELNMSSLELGDSALYFCASSSPDAALPIYNEQFFGPGTRLTVL.

V and J are TRBV2 and TRBJ1-3; D is undetermined. Looked up from germline, CDR1 is SNHLY and CDR2 is FYNNEI. CDR3 length: 12 residues. The V end was cut by 7 bases, the J end by 2 bases, with 6 bases between. The CDR3 reads CASTMTGNTIYF. CDR3 DNA: TGTGCCAGCACAATGACTGGAAACACCATATATTTT.

This sequence joins TRBV18 and TRBJ1-2; D remains unclear. The V end was cut by 0 bases, the J end by 0 bases, with 8 bases between. CDR1 and CDR2 (germline): KGHSH, LQKENI. The CDR3 runs to 15 residues. CDR3 nucleotides: TGTGCCAGCTCACCACCGGGAAGAACTAACTATGGCTACACCTTC. Its translation: CASSPPGRTNYGYTF.

The rearrangement links TRBV5-4 to TRBJ1-1, with 8 bases aligning to TRBD1. The trim removed 3 bases at V and 8 bases at J, leaving 9 bases unmatched. CDR3 size: 14 residues. CDR1 is SGHNT, CDR2 YYREEE, per germline (reference sequence). As DNA, the CDR3 is TGTGCCAGCAGCTCAGACAGGGGCCTTACAGAAGCTTTCTTT. Protein product: CASSSDRGLTEAFF.

Remarks on this clone: One base separates it from a far larger clone, so it is likely a read error. The chain joins TRBV10-2 to TRBJ1-5; D uncertain. Germline V lookup: CDR1 WSHSY, CDR2 SAAADI. CDR3 length equals 13 residues. The CDR3 reads CASSDSNNQLQHF. The CDR3 DNA follows: TGCGCCAGCAGTGATAGTAACAATCAGCTCCAGCATTTT.

The rearrangement links TRBV2 to TRBJ2-7; D remains unclear. CDR1 is SNHLY, CDR2 FYNNEI, per germline. CDR3 length: 13 residues. V lost 4 bases and J lost 2, with 9 bases in between. The CDR3 loop reads CASSGVGTYEQYF. The CDR3 region has the DNA TGTGCCAGCAGTGGGGTGGGAACCTACGAGCAGTACTTC.

This chain joins TRBV7-6 and TRBJ1-5; a weak D match, TRBD1 (6 bases). V lost 5 bases and J 5 bases, leaving 10 bases between the germline ends. The CDR3 loop spans 13 amino acids. Germline CDR1 and CDR2: SGHVS and FNYEAQ. The CDR3 DNA follows: TGTGCCAGCAGCGAGGACAGCTATCAGCCCCAGCATTTT. It specifies CASSEDSYQPQHF. Full variable domain (remainder filled in from reference TRBV7-6 and TRBJ1-5): GAGVSQSPRYKVTKRGQDVALRCDPISGHVSLYWYRQALGQGPEFLTYFNYEAQQDKSGLPNDRFSAERPEGSISTLTIQRTEQRDSAMYRCASSEDSYQPQHFGDGTRLSIL.

This clone was picked up a small number of times. This chain connects TRBV27 to TRBJ1-1, with D maybe TRBD1 (5 bases). CDR1 is MNHEY and CDR2 is SMNVEV in the germline V gene (reference sequence). V gave up 3 bases and J gave up 4 bases, with 12 bases separating them. The CDR3 extends over 14 amino acids. The CDR3 coding sequence is TGTGCCAGCAGTTTGGCAGGGAGGTTCACTGAAGCTTTCTTT. It translates to CASSLAGRFTEAFF.